This is a list of T cell receptor beta chains from one sample in a study of T-cell memory formation after mild COVID-19. A single record per CDR3 protein comes from TCRdb applying MiXCR to the 5' RACE reads. The repertoire holds some 290,000 distinct CDR3 sequences, with 16% as singletons. Input material: PBMCs or a T cell subset sorted from them (not recorded which). These receptors originate from a young man who had mild COVID-19 (a few samples of this study predate the infection). Cell type and time point are not known. Each CDR3 is given with its conserved first and last residue. The order of the fields is D gene, J gene, V gene, clone size, CDR3 protein, CDR3 DNA. D genes are given only for firm matches. Only some rows state a clone size, as once, few, many or a class for expanded clones.

>.|TRBJ2-5|TRBV12-3/TRBV12-4|.
CASRPSERQTQYF
TGTGCCAGCAGGCCATCCGAGAGGCAGACCCAGTACTTC
>.|TRBJ1-3|TRBV24-1|.
CATSLGNTIYF
TGTGCCACTTCCCTTGGAAACACCATATATTTT
>.|TRBJ2-7|TRBV20-1|few
CSATPIAGPGGYYEQYF
TGCAGTGCAACTCCGATTGCGGGGCCCGGAGGGTACTACGAGCAGTACTTC
>TRBD1|TRBJ1-3|TRBV12-3/TRBV12-4|few
CASSWDRALSGNTIYF
TGTGCCAGCAGTTGGGACAGGGCCCTCTCTGGAAACACCATATATTTT
>.|TRBJ2-5|TRBV5-4|.
CASSPAEVAQETQYF
TGTGCCAGCAGCCCCGCGGAGGTAGCCCAAGAGACCCAGTACTTC
>.|TRBJ1-2|TRBV12-3/TRBV12-4|.
CASSSTRGFYGYTF
TGTGCCAGCAGTTCGACGAGAGGTTTCTATGGCTACACCTTC
>.|TRBJ1-4|TRBV7-8|.
CASSYPGLRETNEKLFF
TGTGCCAGCAGCTACCCCGGTCTAAGGGAAACTAATGAAAAACTGTTTTTT
>TRBD2|TRBJ2-3|TRBV12-3/TRBV12-4|.
CASRWTSGSTDTQYF
TGTGCCAGCAGGTGGACTAGCGGGAGCACAGATACGCAGTATTTT
>.|TRBJ2-7|TRBV9|few
CASSVGMLPGYEQYF
TGTGCCAGCAGCGTAGGAATGTTACCCGGCTACGAGCAGTACTTC
>.|TRBJ2-7|TRBV12-5|.
CASGLGRPSYEQYF
TGTGCTAGTGGTTTGGGGAGGCCCTCCTACGAGCAGTACTTC
>TRBD2|TRBJ2-5|TRBV12-3/TRBV12-4|.
CASSDPREGQETQYF
TGTGCCAGCAGCGATCCCAGGGAGGGCCAAGAGACCCAGTACTTC
>.|TRBJ2-5|TRBV14|few
CASSPGRVTQYF
TGTGCCAGCAGCCCGGGACGTGTGACCCAGTACTTC
>.|TRBJ2-3|TRBV4-3|.
CASSIHLGEGATQYF
TGCGCCAGCAGCATTCACCTGGGGGAAGGGGCAACGCAGTATTTT
>.|TRBJ1-5|TRBV20-1|.
CSAMADSNQPQHF
TGCAGTGCTATGGCGGATAGCAATCAGCCCCAGCATTTT
>.|TRBJ2-3|TRBV4-1|few
CASSQANGNTQYF
TGCGCCAGCAGCCAAGCCAACGGGAATACGCAGTATTTT
>.|TRBJ2-2|TRBV5-1|.
CASSSNRPNTGELFF
TGCGCCAGCAGCTCCAACAGACCGAACACCGGGGAGCTGTTTTTT
>TRBD2|TRBJ2-3|TRBV20-1|few
CSAPPWRGGTDTQYF
TGCAGTGCTCCGCCGTGGCGGGGGGGCACAGATACGCAGTATTTT
>TRBD1|TRBJ1-2|TRBV5-1|.
CASSFRGPDGYTF
TGCGCCAGCAGCTTCAGGGGGCCGGATGGCTACACCTTC
>.|TRBJ1-5|TRBV6-6|few
CASSQTWGGGQPQHF
TGTGCCAGCAGCCAAACATGGGGAGGGGGTCAGCCCCAGCATTTT
>.|TRBJ1-6|TRBV4-3|.
CASSRDRAGTNSPLHF
TGCGCCAGCAGCCGGGACCGGGCAGGGACTAATTCACCCCTCCACTTT
>TRBD1|TRBJ1-3|TRBV24-1|.
CATSESGQGTGNTIYF
TGTGCCACCAGTGAGTCTGGACAGGGTACTGGAAACACCATATATTTT
>.|TRBJ1-5|TRBV4-1|.
CASSPGWAGAYGQHF
TGCGCCAGCAGCCCCGGGTGGGCAGGGGCGTACGGCCAGCATTTT
>TRBD1|TRBJ1-2|TRBV7-9|few
CASSLGQADGYTF
TGTGCCAGCAGCCTGGGACAGGCTGATGGCTACACCTTC
>.|TRBJ2-7|TRBV4-3|.
CASSQDGRGDYEQYF
TGCGCCAGCAGCCAAGACGGCCGGGGTGACTACGAGCAGTACTTC
>TRBD2|TRBJ2-1|TRBV4-2|.
CASSQDLRLAGANF
TGTGCCAGCAGCCAAGATCTGCGACTAGCGGGGGCCAACTTC
>.|TRBJ1-1|TRBV4-3|few
CASSQDMGLATEAFF
TGCGCCAGCAGCCAAGATATGGGTTTGGCGACTGAAGCTTTCTTT
>TRBD1|TRBJ2-7|TRBV7-8|.
CASSAGTGSYEQYF
TGTGCCAGCAGCGCAGGGACAGGCTCCTACGAGCAGTACTTC
>.|TRBJ1-1|TRBV6-2/TRBV6-3|.
CASSYNSNTEAFF
TGTGCCAGCAGTTACAACAGCAACACTGAAGCTTTCTTT
>TRBD2|TRBJ2-5|TRBV20-1|.
CSASAGLAGGETQYF
TGCAGTGCTTCCGCCGGACTAGCGGGGGGAGAGACCCAGTACTTC
>.|TRBJ1-2|TRBV10-3|.
CATIDSGTIRGYTF
TGTGCCACCATAGATTCCGGGACGATCCGTGGCTACACCTTC
>.|TRBJ1-5|TRBV27|many
CASSPLQGIGQPQHF
TGTGCCAGCTCCCCACTACAGGGTATTGGTCAGCCCCAGCATTTT
>TRBD1|TRBJ1-6|TRBV6-2/TRBV6-3|.
CASNDRGDSPLHF
TGTGCCAGCAATGACAGGGGAGATTCACCCCTCCACTTT
>.|TRBJ1-1|TRBV7-6|few
CASRGGLRDTEAFF
TGTGCCAGCAGAGGGGGGCTAAGGGACACTGAAGCTTTCTTT
>.|TRBJ1-1|TRBV6-2/TRBV6-3|.
CASIKTSVNTEAFF
TGTGCCAGCATTAAAACCTCGGTGAACACTGAAGCTTTCTTT
>.|TRBJ1-3|TRBV5-6|.
CASSLGGGEAGNTIYF
TGTGCCAGCTCTCTTGGAGGGGGAGAAGCGGGAAACACCATATATTTT
>.|TRBJ2-1|TRBV18|.
CASSPDLESEQFF
TGTGCCAGCTCGCCAGACCTAGAGAGTGAGCAGTTCTTC
>.|TRBJ2-1|TRBV9|few
CASREISSYNEQFF
TGTGCCAGCAGGGAGATAAGCTCCTACAATGAGCAGTTCTTC
>.|TRBJ1-1|TRBV12-3/TRBV12-4|.
CASIRTANTEAFF
TGTGCCAGCATACGGACAGCGAACACTGAAGCTTTCTTT
>.|TRBJ2-2|TRBV29-1|.
CSVRQSGTGELFF
TGCAGCGTTAGACAGAGCGGTACCGGGGAGCTGTTTTTT
>TRBD1|TRBJ2-7|TRBV29-1|few
CSAWGGQGDEQYF
TGCAGCGCCTGGGGGGGACAGGGGGACGAGCAGTACTTC
>TRBD1|TRBJ1-1|TRBV7-9|.
CASNGQGVGTEAFF
TGTGCCAGCAACGGACAGGGGGTTGGCACTGAAGCTTTCTTT
>.|TRBJ1-1|TRBV20-1|few
CSARGGGTEAFF
TGCAGTGCTAGAGGCGGGGGGACTGAAGCTTTCTTT